This entry features one T cell receptor (beta chain) sequence. Its antigen is unidentified. An end of the junction does not agree with germline; a read error may underlie this. The CDR3 runs 14 residues. The data belong to a study of T and B cells in COVID-19 patients. The overall study: Blood was sampled from COVID-19 patients who were either actively infected or recovered. Whole-study results and caveats: There were 2,000 to 3,000 TCR clusters exclusive to the recovered cohort, a few dozen with low generation probability.

TRB rearrangements were amplified by multiplex PCR with BIOMED2 TRB-A/B primers. TCRdb re-called the multiplex PCR reads through MiXCR, storing one row per CDR3 protein. This table holds around 6,200 distinct CDR3 sequences, 25% to 40% found once. Blood genomic DNA input for TRB amplification was about 240-550 ng. The sample consisted of blood. The rearrangement links TRBV5-3 to TRBJ2-5; a weak D match, TRBD2 (6 bases). TRBV5-3 is sorted into the ORF group, with uncertain function. The source is a human donor with active COVID-19. The CDR3, as DNA: TGCGCCAGTCGGAGAACCGGGGGCCAAGAGACCCAGTACTTC. It translates to CASRRTGGQETQYF.